The 19 T cell receptor beta chains in this list originate from one sample, sequenced in a study of T cell changes during pregnancy in multiple sclerosis (dated by TCRdb to between 2018 and 2020). Library construction relied on the immunoSEQ multiplex PCR assay. TCRdb carries this immuneACCESS record with in-frame sequences only. Its versions omit some clonotypes, under half of them owing to an unresolved V gene in the studies checked, with the rest unexplained. The sample table lists 65,000 to 80,000 clones, approximately 92% of them with a count of one. Together, the top ten hold 1% of the sample. The sequences come from peripheral blood, collected in the first trimester of pregnancy. Receptor source: a female donor with multiple sclerosis, enrolled in a pregnancy study.

The genes are TRBV4-1 and TRBJ2-2; 8 positions match TRBD2. The CDR3 contains 16 residues. CDR1 is MGHRA and CDR2 is YSYEKL in the germline V gene. After removal of 5 bases from V and 1 base from J, the junction contained 6 bases not matched to a gene. CDR3 DNA sequence: TGCGCCAGCAGCGGACGGACTAGCTTGAACACCGGGGAGCTGTTTTTT. Protein product: CASSGRTSLNTGELFF.

The rearrangement uses TRBV10-3 and TRBJ2-5, with 9 bases fitting TRBD1. Germline lookup yields CDR1 ENHRY and CDR2 SYGVKD. The V gene end was trimmed by 7 bases and the J gene end by 1 base; junction bases not matched to a gene: 1. The CDR3 runs to 13 residues. This CDR3 is CAITDRGQETQYF. The CDR3 DNA reads as TGTGCCATCACGGACAGGGGCCAAGAGACCCAGTACTTC.

The rearrangement joins TRBV2 to TRBJ2-7; 9 bases fit TRBD1. J lost 0 bases, V lost 6 bases, and 3 bases had no gene match. Germline V gene sequence: CDR1 SNHLY, CDR2 FYNNEI. The CDR3 has 14 amino acids. In DNA form, the CDR3 reads TGTGCCAGCAGCTGGGACAGGGACTCCTACGAGCAGTACTTC. It yields the protein CASSWDRDSYEQYF.

This chain links TRBV10-3 with TRBJ2-3, with D tentatively TRBD2 (6 bases). The length of the CDR3 is 15 residues. Germline CDR1 reads ENHRY; CDR2 reads SYGVKD. With 11 bases removed from V and 1 base from J, the gap between germline ends came to 19 bases. CDR3 DNA sequence: TGTGCCGGCTCCTCGGGACTTCCAGGCACAGATACGCAGTATTTT. It encodes CAGSSGLPGTDTQYF.

The V call is TRBV16, the J call TRBJ1-1; possibly TRBD1 for D (5 bases). CDR1 is KGHSY and CDR2 is FQNENV in the germline V gene. Trimming pared 5 bases from V and 2 bases from J, leaving 12 bases between. This CDR3 has 14 residues. DNA of the CDR3: TGTGCCAGCAGCTCTCGGGGGGAAAACACTGAAGCTTTCTTT. This translates into CASSSRGENTEAFF.

The genes are TRBV18 and TRBJ1-1, with D unresolved. The CDR3 has 13 amino acids. Germline CDR1 reads KGHSH; CDR2 reads LQKENI. V lost 3 bases and J 1 base, leaving 6 bases between the germline ends. The CDR3 loop is CASSPMANTEAFF. For the CDR3, the DNA is TGTGCCAGCTCACCGATGGCGAACACTGAAGCTTTCTTT.

V usage is TRBV5-1 and J usage is TRBJ2-1, with D perhaps TRBD2 (6 bases). Germline assignment: CDR1 SGHRS and CDR2 YFSETQ. The CDR3 is 14 amino acids. V shed 4 bases and J shed 4 bases, with 12 bases lying between them. Here the CDR3 DNA reads TGCGCCAGCAGCCCCGGGACTGGGTACAATGAGCAGTTCTTC. This translates into CASSPGTGYNEQFF.

The chain carries TRBV4-2 and TRBJ2-2, with unresolved D. The CDR3 has 15 residues. CDR1 is LGHNA, CDR2 YNFKEQ, per germline. The germline V and J ends were trimmed by 4 bases and 2 bases, with 11 bases remaining between them. Here the CDR3 reads CASSRRQDNTGELFF. In DNA, the CDR3 is TGTGCCAGCAGCCGAAGACAAGACAACACCGGGGAGCTGTTTTTT.

This clone was detected only once. The chain recombines TRBV28 with TRBJ2-7; 7 nucleotides match TRBD1. The CDR3 loop spans 14 amino acids. With 6 bases clipped from V and 0 bases from J, the junction kept 5 bases outside the gene matches. Germline values: CDR1 MDHEN, CDR2 SYDVKM. In DNA form, the CDR3 reads TGTGCCAGCAGCCGCCGACAGGGCTCCTACGAGCAGTACTTC. Translating it yields CASSRRQGSYEQYF.

The chain uses TRBV6-6 and TRBJ1-2; TRBD1 matches 8 bases. Trimming removed 6 bases from V and 7 bases from J; junction bases left unmatched: 10. Looked up from germline, CDR1 is MNHNY and CDR2 is SVGAGI (reference sequence). The CDR3 has 14 amino acids. The CDR3 reads CASRAGTGIRGYTF. In DNA, the CDR3 is TGTGCCAGCAGGGCCGGGACAGGTATTCGTGGCTACACCTTC.

The genes are TRBV5-1 and TRBJ1-2; possibly TRBD1 for D (6 bases). Germline V gives CDR1 SGHRS, CDR2 YFSETQ. The CDR3 consists of 18 residues. Trimming removed 4 bases from V and 0 bases from J, with 22 bases in between. The CDR3 DNA reads as TGCGCCAGCAGCGAATATCGGGACACCAGAACTCCTAACTATGGCTACACCTTC. Residues: CASSEYRDTRTPNYGYTF. Variable domain in full (rest from reference TRBV5-1 and TRBJ1-2): KAGVTQTPRYLIKTRGQQVTLSCSPISGHRSVSWYQQTPGQGLQFLFEYFSETQRNKGNFPGRFSGRQFSNSRSEMNVSTLELGDSALYLCASSEYRDTRTPNYGYTFGSGTRLTVV.

The chain employs TRBV19 and TRBJ2-2, with 7 bases identical to TRBD2. The V and J ends lost 3 bases and 7 bases, in that order; junction bases with no gene match: 5. Germline V gene lookup returns CDR1 LNHDA and CDR2 SQIVND (reference sequence). The CDR3 spans 14 residues. CDR3 nucleotides: TGTGCCAGTAGTATCATCCAGCGGGGCGGGGAGCTGTTTTTT. Residues: CASSIIQRGGELFF.

V gene TRBV2 combines with J gene TRBJ1-2; D is uncertain. The CDR3 covers 13 residues. The germline CDR1 and CDR2 sequences are SNHLY and FYNNEI. V shed 2 bases and J shed 1 base, with 5 bases lying between them. CDR3: CASSENSNYGYTF. The CDR3 coding sequence is TGTGCCAGCAGTGAAAACAGTAACTATGGCTACACCTTC.

The chain recombines TRBV27 with TRBJ1-3; the D gene is possibly TRBD1 (6 bases). V lost 2 bases, J lost 2 bases, and 10 bases lay in between. This CDR3 region has 15 residues. Germline V gives CDR1 MNHEY, CDR2 SMNVEV (reference sequence). Here the CDR3 DNA reads TGTGCCAGCAGTTTAGGAGCAGGGGCTGGAAACACCATATATTTT. Protein: CASSLGAGAGNTIYF.

DNA of the CDR3: TGTGCCAGCAGCTTGTGGGCTAGCGGTTTCACCGGGGAGCTGTTTTTT. As protein: CASSLWASGFTGELFF. This chain connects TRBV13 to TRBJ2-2, with TRBD2 matching over 7 bases. This CDR3 contains 16 residues. V shed 3 bases and J 4 bases; nucleotides not matched to a gene: 8. Germline values: CDR1 PRHDT, CDR2 FYEKMQ (reference sequence).

The chain links TRBV6-6 to TRBJ1-2; D is ambiguous. The V gene's germline CDR1 is MNHNY and CDR2 SVGAGI (reference sequence). V dropped 10 bases and J dropped 3 bases, with 15 bases sitting between them. This CDR3 is 13 amino acids long. CDR3: CATGWRADYGYTF. Written as DNA, the CDR3 is TGTGCCACGGGGTGGAGGGCCGACTATGGCTACACCTTC.

The chain uses TRBV19 and TRBJ2-3, with TRBD2 matching over 11 bases. Germline V gene data show CDR1 as LNHDA and CDR2 as SQIVND (reference sequence). V dropped 0 bases and J dropped 4; count of bases not matched to a gene: 6. This CDR3 has 17 amino acids. This chain's CDR3 is CASSIDSPLAGADTQYF. The CDR3 region has the DNA TGTGCCAGTAGTATAGATTCCCCACTAGCGGGAGCAGATACGCAGTATTTT.

The chain carries TRBV7-3 and TRBJ1-1; D not certain. With 2 bases removed from V and 1 base from J, the gap between germline ends came to 5 bases. CDR3 size: 13 residues. Germline assignment: CDR1 SGHTA and CDR2 FQGTGA. CDR3 sequence reads: CASSLLGNTEAFF. Written as DNA, the CDR3 is TGTGCCAGCAGCTTACTAGGGAACACTGAAGCTTTCTTT.

This clone was seen a single time. The V call is TRBV28, the J call TRBJ2-3; weak D call: TRBD2 (5 bases). Germline V gene lookup returns CDR1 MDHEN and CDR2 SYDVKM. The CDR3 has 14 amino acids. V was trimmed by 2 bases and J by 4 bases, leaving 10 bases between them. The CDR3 here is CASSLAGSADTQYF. The CDR3 DNA is TGTGCCAGCAGTTTAGCAGGTAGCGCAGATACGCAGTATTTT.